This T cell receptor (beta chain) was identified during a study of cytomegalovirus exposure and HLA in healthy donors. Study-level information: A previous analysis identified 95 million to 130 million unique TCR beta sequences derived from around 200 million T cells. Study observations and caveats: Later on, analysis showed that most CMV-associated TCR beta chains appeared to be HLA-restricted. Segments of the TCR beta V type were, in most cases, productive about 87% or about 30% of the time in an earlier analysis.

Note on this clone: Antigen specificity is unknown.

PCR involved 60 Vbeta and 13 Jbeta primers. TCRdb's copy holds only in-frame clones and misses some; the assay was immunoSEQ multiplex PCR. The sample data list some 52,000 clones. This clonotype originated in a woman in her fifties or sixties in good health and CMV-seropositive. Sequenced: PBMCs.

The CDR3 region is CASSLNMAYNSPLHF. The CDR3 DNA reads as TGTGCCAGCAGCTTGAACATGGCCTATAATTCACCCCTCCACTTT. The chain combines TRBV7-2 with TRBJ1-6, with D hard to call. The CDR3 runs 15 residues. V lost 3 bases to trimming and J lost 2 bases, with 8 bases between them. CDR1 is SGHTA, CDR2 FQGNSA, per germline.